The 14 T cell receptor beta chains below come from one sample, sequenced in a study of molecular identifiers for immune sequencing clone quantification. TCRdb reprocessed the PCR reads with MiXCR, giving one entry per CDR3 protein. The data contain about 640,000 distinct CDR3 sequences, just under 20% of them seen just once; the ten biggest clones take up roughly 0.9%. Input material: naive CD8+ T cells from blood, with Jurkat cell RNA spiked in. The subset is: FACS-sorted CD8+CD4-CCR7+CD45RA+ naive T cells. The receptor set was obtained from a human donor in good health. Some libraries in this study had Jurkat cell RNA spiked in.

Turning to this clonotype: A much larger clone lies a single base off, so this may be a read error. In this CDR3 the conserved last residue, phenylalanine or tryptophan, is missing, so a read error is likely. V is TRBV14 and J is TRBJ2-7; D gene unclear. Germline lookup yields CDR1 SGHDN and CDR2 FVKESK. This CDR3 spans 12 amino acids. The ends were cut back, 2 bases at V and 5 bases at J, with 7 bases in the middle. CDR3 loop: CASSQSPHEQYL. The CDR3 DNA reads TGTGCCAGCAGCCAATCTCCCCACGAGCAGTACCTC.

The CDR3 here is CASSQDSGTGNTIYF. CDR3 sequence (DNA): TGTGCCAGCAGCCAAGATTCAGGGACGGGAAACACCATATATTTT. The V and J genes are TRBV3-1 and TRBJ1-3; D is possibly TRBD1 (5 bases). This CDR3 region has 15 residues. The germline V and J ends were trimmed by 0 bases and 4 bases, with 10 bases remaining between them. Per germline, CDR1 LGHDT and CDR2 YNNKEL (reference sequence).

CDR3 loop: CASSPIGTGFYEQYF. The CDR3, as DNA: TGTGCCAGTAGTCCGATAGGGACAGGGTTCTACGAGCAGTACTTC. V gene TRBV19 combines with J gene TRBJ2-7; 9 bases match TRBD1. The V and J ends lost 5 bases and 3 bases, in that order; junction bases with no gene match: 8. Germline V gives CDR1 LNHDA, CDR2 SQIVND (reference sequence). The CDR3 contains 15 residues.

Notes on this clonotype: Sequence at one end of the junction differs from germline and may be a read error. The gene calls are TRBV4-2 and TRBJ1-1, with D unresolved. Germline CDR1 and CDR2: LGHNA and YNFKEQ. This CDR3 is 15 amino acids long. CDR3 bases: TGTGCCAGCATCCAAGAATTCAGTCAGAAAACTGAAGCTTTCTTT. Protein product: CASIQEFSQKTEAFF.

This clonotype was detected ten times or more. This chain connects TRBV27 to TRBJ2-7; the D gene is possibly TRBD1 (6 bases). Between the trimmed V and J ends, which lost 6 bases and 4 bases, there was a span of 16 bases. The CDR3 length is 14 residues. Germline V CDR1 and CDR2: MNHEY, SMNVEV (reference sequence). Here the CDR3 DNA reads TGTGCCAGCAGCTTACAGGGAACTGAGTACGAGCAGTACTTC. Its protein product is CASSLQGTEYEQYF.

This clonotype was recorded many times. The chain joins TRBV6-5 to TRBJ2-4, with TRBD2 matching 8 bases. Germline V gene lookup returns CDR1 MNHEY and CDR2 SVGAGI. V shed 4 bases, J shed 3 bases, and the junction held 14 bases outside the gene matches. CDR3 size: 18 residues. This CDR3 is CASSSAGEGWQVKNIQYF. The CDR3 DNA reads TGTGCCAGCAGTTCAGCGGGAGAGGGGTGGCAGGTCAAAAACATTCAGTACTTC.

This clonotype was detected ten times or more. The chain links TRBV4-1 to TRBJ2-7; D gene unclear. The CDR3 runs to 13 residues. Germline V gene sequence: CDR1 MGHRA, CDR2 YSYEKL. Trimming left V 1 base short and J 8 bases short, with 12 bases between. The CDR3 reads CASSQASTSQQYF. The CDR3 DNA reads as TGCGCCAGCAGCCAAGCGAGCACAAGCCAGCAGTACTTC.

J is TRBJ2-7 and V is TRBV7-9; no reliable D call. The CDR3 sequence is 12 residues long. The V and J ends lost 4 bases and 1 base respectively, with 5 bases between them. From germline, CDR1 is SEHNR and CDR2 FQNEAQ (reference sequence). CDR3 loop: CASSYQSYEQYF. In DNA form, the CDR3 reads TGTGCCAGCAGCTACCAGTCCTACGAGCAGTACTTC. The whole variable domain, remainder taken from reference TRBV7-9 and TRBJ2-7, is DTGVSQNPRHKITKRGQNVTFRCDPISEHNRLYWYRQTLGQGPEFLTYFQNEAQLEKSRLLSDRFSAERPKGSFSTLEIQRTEQGDSAMYLCASSYQSYEQYFGPGTRLTVT.

This clonotype showed up many times. The rearrangement links TRBV27 to TRBJ1-6, with a tentative D call TRBD1 (5 bases). Germline assignment: CDR1 MNHEY and CDR2 SMNVEV (reference sequence). This CDR3 comprises 15 residues. Trimming removed 6 bases from V and 0 bases from J, with 9 bases in between. The DNA of the CDR3 is TGTGCCAGCAGGGACACGAGCTCCTATAATTCACCCCTCCACTTT. It codes for CASRDTSSYNSPLHF.

On this clonotype itself: A much larger clone differs by one base, so this may be a read error. The CDR3, as DNA: TGTGCCAGCAGCTTATTAGGGGACTGCGAGCAGTACTTC. It encodes CASSLLGDCEQYF. V and J are TRBV7-2 and TRBJ2-7, with D possibly matching TRBD2 (6 bases). This CDR3 region has 13 residues. Trimming removed 2 bases at V and 6 bases at J, with 11 bases between. The germline V gene has CDR1 SGHTA and CDR2 FQGNSA.

This clonotype was counted at least ten times. The chain employs TRBV7-9 and TRBJ2-7; D possibly corresponds to TRBD1 (6 bases). CDR1 is SEHNR, CDR2 FQNEAQ, per germline (reference sequence). Deletions cut 3 bases from V and 4 bases from J, with 10 bases between. CDR3 length: 13 amino acids. CDR3 nucleotides: TGTGCCAGCAGCTTGGGACACGGATACGAGCAGTACTTC. Translated: CASSLGHGYEQYF.

The count of this clonotype is one. A junction boundary mismatches the germline segment, possibly from a read error. The chain's CDR3 is CASSQIGASYEQCF. In DNA, the CDR3 is TGTGCCAGCAGCCAAATCGGGGCCTCTTACGAGCAGTGCTTC. V usage is TRBV14 and J usage is TRBJ2-7, with D tentatively TRBD1 or TRBD2 (5 bases each). The CDR3 spans 14 residues. The germline gives CDR1 SGHDN, CDR2 FVKESK.

Worth noting for this clonotype: A read error is possible here, since a much larger clone lies one base away. This chain connects TRBV11-2 to TRBJ2-1, with 8 positions matching TRBD2. V gave up 4 bases and J gave up 7 bases; unmatched junction bases: 6. CDR3 length: 14 amino acids. CDR1 is SGHAT, CDR2 FQNNGV, per germline. The DNA of the CDR3 is TGTGCCAGCAGCTCGGGACTAGTGGTGAATGAGCAGTTCTTC. Translated, it gives CASSSGLVVNEQFF.

In the case of this clonotype: This clone may be a read error of a much larger clone one base away. V is TRBV12-3 or TRBV12-4 and J is TRBJ1-1, with D possibly being TRBD1 (6 bases). The V gene lost 3 bases and the J gene lost 6 bases, with 17 bases spanning the gap. The CDR3 runs 15 residues. The CDR3 spells CASSFSGTPNAEAFF. CDR3 sequence (DNA): TGTGCCAGCAGTTTTTCCGGGACACCTAACGCTGAAGCTTTCTTT.